The 2 T cell receptor beta chains presented below share a single source sample, sequenced in a study of OX40 agonist ivuxolimab in advanced cancers. TCRdb's table, derived via immunoSEQ multiplex PCR, lists solely in-frame clones and lacks some. The sample has 47,000 or so clones; around nine tenths are singletons. Sequencing was performed on CD4+ or CD8+ T cells sorted from blood, taken in a trial of the OX40 agonist ivuxolimab. All receptors derive from an adult with an advanced solid tumor such as melanoma, head and neck, liver or kidney cancer.

The rearrangement links TRBV28 to TRBJ1-1; D is ambiguous. V was pared by 2 bases and J by 0 bases, with 13 bases between. The CDR3 is 16 amino acids. CDR1 is MDHEN, CDR2 SYDVKM, per germline. This chain's CDR3 is CASSLHGIFMNTEAFF. CDR3 bases: TGTGCCAGCAGTTTACATGGGATATTCATGAACACTGAAGCTTTCTTT.

V usage is TRBV25-1 and J usage is TRBJ2-7; 10 bases map to TRBD1. Germline CDR1 reads MGHDK; CDR2 reads SYGVNS. The J segment lost 0 bases and the V segment lost 4 bases, leaving 12 bases of the junction unmatched. This CDR3 is 18 amino acids long. CDR3: CASSGAPPGQGLSYEQYF. Here the CDR3 DNA reads TGTGCCAGCAGTGGCGCGCCCCCGGGACAGGGGCTCTCCTACGAGCAGTACTTC.